This T cell receptor (beta chain) was identified in a study of Ad26.COV2.S vaccination and SARS-CoV-2 variants. The table came from immunoSEQ multiplex PCR; TCRdb's copy has only in-frame clones and leaves some out. This table holds about 380,000 clones, roughly four fifths found once. Treatment reported: 15 to 20 received Ad26.COV2.S at low or high dose, single or two shots; about 5 received placebo; per-sample allocation not given. Sampling was performed 63 days after the first vaccine or placebo injection. A note on this clone: The antigen is undetermined. At one boundary the junction diverges from the germline segment, which might be a read error.

The CDR3 is made up of 14 amino acids. Germline V lookup: CDR1 PRHDT, CDR2 FYEKMQ (reference sequence). Study outcomes and limitations: Vaccine and placebo recipients had similar non-spike TCR breadth.

This TCR was recovered from a person between 18 and 60 years old who received the Ad26.COV2.S COVID-19 vaccine or a placebo. This material consisted of peripheral blood, taken in a trial of Ad26.COV2.S vaccine versus placebo. V gene TRBV13 combines with J gene TRBJ2-7, with 9 bases lining up with TRBD2. The CDR3 nucleotides read TGTGCCAGCTTCCCCCGCGGGAGGGGCTACAAGCAGTACTTC. Protein product: CASFPRGRGYKQYF.